This T cell receptor (beta chain) was retrieved from a study of cytomegalovirus exposure and HLA in healthy donors. Comments on this clone: As yet, its antigen is unknown.

General study results and limits: The study recorded fewer than 200 TCR beta chains that were cytomegalovirus-associated. One variant, a missense change in DCLRE1C, was linked in a later analysis to TCR beta V- and J-gene trimming. In presence/absence analyses, roughly uniform sequencing depth across donors was assumed.

Looked up from germline, CDR1 is SNHLY and CDR2 is FYNNEI. The CDR3 is made up of 16 amino acids. With V trimmed by 3 bases and J by 4 bases, 8 bases remained unmatched. Amplification used 60 Vbeta primers and 13 Jbeta primers. As handled by the study authors: Around 12 million of some 80 million unique TCR beta chains were shared, per a later count. Measured with immunoSEQ multiplex PCR; TCRdb has only the in-frame clones, and not every one. Clone size and V and J calls were adopted from that table, with D and trimming inferred from the DNA. The data hold tens of thousands of clones, with roughly 87% observed a single time.

The origin of this receptor is a female donor in good health and CMV-seronegative. The V and J genes are TRBV2 and TRBJ1-1, with 10 positions matching TRBD1. What was sequenced was PBMCs. CDR3 bases: TGTGCCAGCAGTGAGCCGGGACAGGGGATGAGCACTGAAGCTTTCTTT. Its translation: CASSEPGQGMSTEAFF.